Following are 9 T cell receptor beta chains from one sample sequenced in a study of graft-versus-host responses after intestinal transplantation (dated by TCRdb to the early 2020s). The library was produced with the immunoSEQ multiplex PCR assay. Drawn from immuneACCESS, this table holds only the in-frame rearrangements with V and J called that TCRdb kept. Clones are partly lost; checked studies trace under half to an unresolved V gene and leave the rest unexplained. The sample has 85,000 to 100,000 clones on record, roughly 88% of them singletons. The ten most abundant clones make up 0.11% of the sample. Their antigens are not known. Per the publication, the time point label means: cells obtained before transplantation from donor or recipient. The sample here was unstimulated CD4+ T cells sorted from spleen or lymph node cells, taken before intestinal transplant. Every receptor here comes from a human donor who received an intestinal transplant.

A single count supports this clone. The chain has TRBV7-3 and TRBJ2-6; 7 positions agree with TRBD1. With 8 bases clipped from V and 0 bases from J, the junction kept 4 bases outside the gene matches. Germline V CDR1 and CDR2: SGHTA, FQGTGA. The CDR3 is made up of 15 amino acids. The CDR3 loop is CASGPGGSGANVLTF. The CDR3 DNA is TGTGCCAGCGGCCCAGGGGGCTCTGGGGCCAACGTCCTGACTTTC.

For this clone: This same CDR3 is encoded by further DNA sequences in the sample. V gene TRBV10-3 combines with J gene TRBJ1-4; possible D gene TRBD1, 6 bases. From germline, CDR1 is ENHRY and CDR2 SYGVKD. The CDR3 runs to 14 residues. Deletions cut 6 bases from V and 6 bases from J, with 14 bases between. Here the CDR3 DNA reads TGTGCCATCAGAGGACAGCCCCAGGATGAAAAACTGTTTTTT. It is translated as CAIRGQPQDEKLFF.

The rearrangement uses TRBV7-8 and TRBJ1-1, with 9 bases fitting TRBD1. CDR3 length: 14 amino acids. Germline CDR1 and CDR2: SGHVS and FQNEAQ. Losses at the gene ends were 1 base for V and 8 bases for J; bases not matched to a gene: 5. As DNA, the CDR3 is TGTGCCAGCAGCTTAGTGGGGACAGGGACCGAAGCTTTCTTT. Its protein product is CASSLVGTGTEAFF.

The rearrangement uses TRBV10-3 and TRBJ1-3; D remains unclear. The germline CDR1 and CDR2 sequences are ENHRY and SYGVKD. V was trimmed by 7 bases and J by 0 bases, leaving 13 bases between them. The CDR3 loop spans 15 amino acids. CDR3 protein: CAIKARILSGNTIYF. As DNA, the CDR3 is TGTGCCATCAAGGCGAGGATTCTCTCTGGAAACACCATATATTTT.

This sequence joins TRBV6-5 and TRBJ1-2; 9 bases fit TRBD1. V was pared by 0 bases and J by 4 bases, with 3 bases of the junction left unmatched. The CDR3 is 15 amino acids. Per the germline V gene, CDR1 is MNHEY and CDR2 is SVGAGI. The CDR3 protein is CASSYSTGGSYGYTF. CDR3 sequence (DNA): TGTGCCAGCAGTTACTCGACAGGGGGGAGCTATGGCTACACCTTC.

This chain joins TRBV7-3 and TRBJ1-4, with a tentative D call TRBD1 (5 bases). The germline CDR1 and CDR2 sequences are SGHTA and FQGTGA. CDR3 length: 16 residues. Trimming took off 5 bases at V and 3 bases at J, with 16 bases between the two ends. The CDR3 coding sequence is TGTGCCAGCAGCGATAAAGGGACTGCCCCTAATGAAAAACTGTTTTTT. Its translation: CASSDKGTAPNEKLFF.

CDR3 nucleotide sequence: TGTGCCAGTAGTAAAGACGGAGCTAACTATGGCTACACCTTC. Its translation is CASSKDGANYGYTF. The rearrangement links TRBV19 to TRBJ1-2; D is uncertain. CDR3 length: 14 amino acids. Germline values: CDR1 LNHDA, CDR2 SQIVND (reference sequence). Trimming pared 4 bases from V and 0 bases from J, leaving 9 bases between.

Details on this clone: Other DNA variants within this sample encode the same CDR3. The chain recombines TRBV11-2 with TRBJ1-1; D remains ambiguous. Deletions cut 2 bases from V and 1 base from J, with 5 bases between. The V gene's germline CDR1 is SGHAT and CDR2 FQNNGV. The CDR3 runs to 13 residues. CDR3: CASSLRENTEAFF. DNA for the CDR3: TGTGCCAGCAGCTTAAGAGAGAACACTGAAGCTTTCTTT.

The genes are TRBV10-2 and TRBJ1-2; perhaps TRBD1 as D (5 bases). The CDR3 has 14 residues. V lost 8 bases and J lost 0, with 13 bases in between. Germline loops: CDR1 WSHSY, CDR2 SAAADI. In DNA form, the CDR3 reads TGCGCCAGCCGATCGGGGGGAGCTAACTATGGCTACACCTTC. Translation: CASRSGGANYGYTF.